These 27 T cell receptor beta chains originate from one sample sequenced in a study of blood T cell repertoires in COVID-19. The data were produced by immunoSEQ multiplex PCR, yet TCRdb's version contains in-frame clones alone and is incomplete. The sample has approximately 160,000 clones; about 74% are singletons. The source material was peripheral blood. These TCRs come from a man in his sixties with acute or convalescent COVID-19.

The CDR3, as DNA: TGTGCCACCCGGACTAGCGGGGGGGCCGACATTCAGTACTTC. Protein product: CATRTSGGADIQYF. V gene TRBV19 combines with J gene TRBJ2-4; the match to TRBD2 covers 15 bases. Losses at the gene ends were 10 bases for V and 8 bases for J; bases not matched to a gene: 6. The CDR3 is 14 residues long. Germline CDR1 is LNHDA and CDR2 is SQIVND (reference sequence). Drawing the rest from reference TRBV19 and TRBJ2-4, the complete variable domain is DGGITQSPKYLFRKEGQNVTLSCEQNLNHDAMYWYRQDPGQGLRLIYYSQIVNDFQKGDIAEGYSVSREKKESFPLTVTSAQKNPTAFYLCATRTSGGADIQYFGAGTRLSVL.

The CDR3, as DNA: TGCGCCAGCGGCAACACAGATACGCAGTATTTT. Its protein is CASGNTDTQYF. This sequence joins TRBV5-1 and TRBJ2-3; D remains unclear. V lost 7 bases, J lost 2 bases, and 5 bases lay in between. The CDR3 covers 11 residues. CDR1 is SGHRS, CDR2 YFSETQ, per germline.

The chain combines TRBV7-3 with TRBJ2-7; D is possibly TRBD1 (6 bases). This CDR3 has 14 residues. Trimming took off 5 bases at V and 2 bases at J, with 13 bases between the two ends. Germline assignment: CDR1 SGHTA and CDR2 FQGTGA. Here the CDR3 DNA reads TGTGCCAGCAGCCAGGGACACGGGGCCTACGAGCAGTACTTC. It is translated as CASSQGHGAYEQYF.

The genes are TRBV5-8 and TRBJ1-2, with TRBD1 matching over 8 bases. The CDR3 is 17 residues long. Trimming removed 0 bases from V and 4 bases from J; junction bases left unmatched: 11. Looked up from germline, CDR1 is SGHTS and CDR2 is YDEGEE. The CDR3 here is CASSLGPGQAVSYGYTF. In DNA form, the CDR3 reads TGTGCCAGCAGCTTGGGGCCGGGACAGGCCGTATCCTATGGCTACACCTTC.

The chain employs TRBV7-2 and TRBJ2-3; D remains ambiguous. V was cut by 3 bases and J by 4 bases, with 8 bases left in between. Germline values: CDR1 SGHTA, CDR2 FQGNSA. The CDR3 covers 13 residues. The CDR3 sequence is CASSFSISDTQYF. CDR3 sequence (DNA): TGTGCCAGCAGCTTCAGTATTTCAGATACGCAGTATTTT.

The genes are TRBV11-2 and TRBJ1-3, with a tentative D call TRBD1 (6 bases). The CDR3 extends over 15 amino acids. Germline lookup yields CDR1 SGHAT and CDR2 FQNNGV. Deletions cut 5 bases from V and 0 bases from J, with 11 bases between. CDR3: CASSRQALSGNTIYF. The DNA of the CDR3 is TGTGCCAGCAGCCGACAGGCCCTCTCTGGAAACACCATATATTTT.

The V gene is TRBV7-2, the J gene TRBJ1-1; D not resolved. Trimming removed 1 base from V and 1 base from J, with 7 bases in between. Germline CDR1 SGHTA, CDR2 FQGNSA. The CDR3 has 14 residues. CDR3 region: CASSLDAGNTEAFF. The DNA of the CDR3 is TGTGCCAGCAGCTTAGATGCGGGGAACACTGAAGCTTTCTTT.

The CDR3 sequence is CAWTTSFGGYTF. In DNA form, the CDR3 reads TGTGCCTGGACGACTTCGTTCGGGGGCTACACCTTC. The chain joins TRBV30 to TRBJ1-2; no reliable D call. The CDR3 has 12 amino acids. The germline gives CDR1 GTSNPN, CDR2 SVGIG (reference sequence). The V gene lost 4 bases and the J gene lost 8 bases, with 14 bases spanning the gap.

CDR3 DNA sequence: TGTGCCTGGGGTGGGGGGGAGACTAGCACAGATACGCAGTATTTT. Translating gives CAWGGGETSTDTQYF. The chain has TRBV30 and TRBJ2-3, with 7 bases lining up with TRBD2. The length of the CDR3 is 15 residues. Germline CDR1 and CDR2: GTSNPN and SVGIG (reference sequence). The trim removed 5 bases at V and 0 bases at J, leaving 8 bases unmatched.

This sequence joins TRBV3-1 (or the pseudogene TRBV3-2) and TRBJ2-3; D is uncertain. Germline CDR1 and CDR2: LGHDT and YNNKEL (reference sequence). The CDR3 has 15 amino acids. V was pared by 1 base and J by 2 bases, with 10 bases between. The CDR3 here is CASSQVGRVTDTQYF. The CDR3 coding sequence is TGTGCCAGCAGCCAAGTCGGTCGGGTCACAGATACGCAGTATTTT.

The CDR3 sequence is CASGLVRRGYTDTQYF. The CDR3 DNA sequence: TGTGCTAGTGGTTTGGTACGGAGGGGCTACACAGATACGCAGTATTTT. The chain links TRBV12-5 to TRBJ2-3; a possible D gene is TRBD2 (6 bases). The CDR3 covers 16 residues. V lost 0 bases and J lost 2, with 12 bases in between. The germline V gene has CDR1 LGHNT and CDR2 FRNRAP.

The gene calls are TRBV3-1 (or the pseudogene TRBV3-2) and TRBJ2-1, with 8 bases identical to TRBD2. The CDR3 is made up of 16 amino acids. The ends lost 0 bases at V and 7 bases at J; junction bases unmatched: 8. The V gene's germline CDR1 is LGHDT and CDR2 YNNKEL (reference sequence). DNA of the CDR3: TGTGCCAGCAGCCAAGATGGCGGGGGGTATCGGAATGAGCAGTTCTTC. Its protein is CASSQDGGGYRNEQFF.

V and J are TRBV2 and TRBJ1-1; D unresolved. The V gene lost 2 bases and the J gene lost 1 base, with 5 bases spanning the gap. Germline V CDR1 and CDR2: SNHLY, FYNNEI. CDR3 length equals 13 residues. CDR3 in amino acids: CASSEYGNTEAFF. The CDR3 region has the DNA TGTGCCAGCAGTGAATACGGGAACACTGAAGCTTTCTTT.

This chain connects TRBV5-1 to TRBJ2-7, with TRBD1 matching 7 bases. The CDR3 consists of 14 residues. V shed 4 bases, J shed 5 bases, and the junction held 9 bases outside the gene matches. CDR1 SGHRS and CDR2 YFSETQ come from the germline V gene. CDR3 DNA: TGCGCCAGCAGCCTAACGGGACAGATGAACGAGCAGTACTTC. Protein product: CASSLTGQMNEQYF.

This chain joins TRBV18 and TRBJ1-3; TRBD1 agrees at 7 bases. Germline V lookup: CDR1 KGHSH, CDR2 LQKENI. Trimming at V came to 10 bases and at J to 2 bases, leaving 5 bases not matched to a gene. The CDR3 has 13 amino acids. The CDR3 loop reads CATHRGPGNTIYF. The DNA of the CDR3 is TGTGCCACCCACAGGGGACCTGGAAACACCATATATTTT.

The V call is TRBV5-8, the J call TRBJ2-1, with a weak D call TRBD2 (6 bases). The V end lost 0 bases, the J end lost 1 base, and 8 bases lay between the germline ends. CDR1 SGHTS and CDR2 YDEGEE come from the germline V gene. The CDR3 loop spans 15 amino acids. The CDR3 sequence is CASSLGLESYNEQFF. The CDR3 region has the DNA TGTGCCAGCAGCTTGGGACTAGAATCCTACAATGAGCAGTTCTTC.

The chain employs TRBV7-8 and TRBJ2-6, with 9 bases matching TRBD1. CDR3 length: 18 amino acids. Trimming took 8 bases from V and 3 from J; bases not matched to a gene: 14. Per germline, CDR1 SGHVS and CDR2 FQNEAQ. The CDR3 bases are TGTGCCAGCGGAAATCCGGGACAGGGATTGTTTGGGGCCAACGTCCTGACTTTC. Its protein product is CASGNPGQGLFGANVLTF.

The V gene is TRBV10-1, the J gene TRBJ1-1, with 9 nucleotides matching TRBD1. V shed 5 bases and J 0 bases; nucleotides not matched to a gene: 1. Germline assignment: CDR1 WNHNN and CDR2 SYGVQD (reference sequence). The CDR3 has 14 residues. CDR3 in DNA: TGCGCCAGCAGTAACAGGGGGCTGAACACTGAAGCTTTCTTT. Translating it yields CASSNRGLNTEAFF.

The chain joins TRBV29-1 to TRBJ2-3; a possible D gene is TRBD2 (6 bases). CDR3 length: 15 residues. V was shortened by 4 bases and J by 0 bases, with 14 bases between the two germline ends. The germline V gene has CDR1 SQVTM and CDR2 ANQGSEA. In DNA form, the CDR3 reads TGCAGCGTTGGGCGGGGCTCCTCTAGCACAGATACGCAGTATTTT. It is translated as CSVGRGSSSTDTQYF.

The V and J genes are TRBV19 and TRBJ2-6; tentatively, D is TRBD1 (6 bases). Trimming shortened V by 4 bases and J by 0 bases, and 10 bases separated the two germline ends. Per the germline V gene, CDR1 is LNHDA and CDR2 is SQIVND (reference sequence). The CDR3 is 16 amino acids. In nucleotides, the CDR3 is TGTGCCAGTAGTAGGGACACCGGCTCTGGGGCCAACGTCCTGACTTTC. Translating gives CASSRDTGSGANVLTF. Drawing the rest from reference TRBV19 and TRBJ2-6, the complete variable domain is DGGITQSPKYLFRKEGQNVTLSCEQNLNHDAMYWYRQDPGQGLRLIYYSQIVNDFQKGDIAEGYSVSREKKESFPLTVTSAQKNPTAFYLCASSRDTGSGANVLTFGAGSRLTVL.

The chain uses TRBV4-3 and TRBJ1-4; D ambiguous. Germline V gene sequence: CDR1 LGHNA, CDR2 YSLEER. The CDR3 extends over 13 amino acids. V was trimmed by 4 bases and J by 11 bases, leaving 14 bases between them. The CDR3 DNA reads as TGCGCCAGCAGCCCCCCCGGCCGGAGGAAACTGTTTTTT. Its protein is CASSPPGRRKLFF.

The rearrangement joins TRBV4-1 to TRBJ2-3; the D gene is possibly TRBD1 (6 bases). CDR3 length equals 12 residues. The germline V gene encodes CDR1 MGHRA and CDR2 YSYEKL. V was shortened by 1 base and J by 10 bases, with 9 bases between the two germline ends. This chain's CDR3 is CASSQGAGAQYF. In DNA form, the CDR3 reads TGCGCCAGCAGCCAAGGGGCAGGGGCGCAGTATTTT.

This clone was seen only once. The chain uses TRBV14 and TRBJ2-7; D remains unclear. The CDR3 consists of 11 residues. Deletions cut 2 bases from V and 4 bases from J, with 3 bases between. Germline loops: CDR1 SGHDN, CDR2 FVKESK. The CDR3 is CASSQTYEQYF. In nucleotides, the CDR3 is TGTGCCAGCAGCCAAACTTACGAGCAGTACTTC.

The CDR3 is CASSYTQSSYNSPLHF. The CDR3 DNA sequence: TGTGCCAGCAGTTACACACAGAGCTCCTATAATTCACCCCTCCACTTT. This chain connects TRBV6-5 to TRBJ1-6; D is unclear. Germline V gives CDR1 MNHEY, CDR2 SVGAGI. The germline V and J ends were trimmed by 2 bases and 0 bases, with 8 bases remaining between them. CDR3 length: 16 amino acids.

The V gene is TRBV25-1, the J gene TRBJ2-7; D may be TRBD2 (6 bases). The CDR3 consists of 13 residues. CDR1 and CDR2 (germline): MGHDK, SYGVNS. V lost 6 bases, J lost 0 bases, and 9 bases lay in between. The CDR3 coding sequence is TGTGCCAGCAGGCGGGAAAGCTCCTACGAGCAGTACTTC. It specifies CASRRESSYEQYF.

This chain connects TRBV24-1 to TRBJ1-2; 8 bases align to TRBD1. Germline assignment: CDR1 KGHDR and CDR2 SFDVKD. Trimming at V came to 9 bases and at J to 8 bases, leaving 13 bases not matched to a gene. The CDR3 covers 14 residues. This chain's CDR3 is CATQSPDDRGGYTF. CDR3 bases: TGTGCCACCCAGAGCCCGGATGACAGGGGCGGCTACACCTTC.

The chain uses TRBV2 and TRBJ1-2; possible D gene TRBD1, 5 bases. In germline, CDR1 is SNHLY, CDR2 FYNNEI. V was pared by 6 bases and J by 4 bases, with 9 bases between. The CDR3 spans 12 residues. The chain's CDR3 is CASRDSAYGYTF. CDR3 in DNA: TGTGCCAGCAGAGACAGTGCCTATGGCTACACCTTC.